The rows below give T cell receptor beta chains drawn from one sample of a study of yellow fever vaccine responses in identical twins. TCRdb re-called the RT-PCR reads with MiXCR, one entry per CDR3 protein. The table shows about 16,000 distinct CDR3 sequences, with roughly 85% occurring only once. Sequenced material: T cells from blood (PBMCs), unsorted or a sorted subset (not recorded which), taken before or after yellow fever vaccination (not recorded which). Receptors originate from a woman under 30 who received the yellow fever vaccine. Each CDR3 is given with its conserved first and last residue. A D gene is named only where the DNA matches it firmly. Where a row states a size, it is once, few, many or the class of an expanded clone; other rows omit it.

len,d_gene,v_gene,abundance,j_gene,CDR3aa,CDR3nt
13,-,TRBV14,-,TRBJ2-5,CASSLWGQETQYF,TGTGCCAGCAGCCTATGGGGTCAAGAGACCCAGTACTTC
12,-,TRBV7-2,-,TRBJ2-2,CASSLASAELFF,TGTGCCAGCAGCTTAGCTAGCGCCGAGCTGTTTTTT
15,-,TRBV7-9,-,TRBJ2-1,CASSFGSSSYNEQFF,TGTGCCAGCAGCTTTGGGAGCAGCTCCTACAATGAGCAGTTCTTC
16,-,TRBV7-9,-,TRBJ2-1,CASSSEPGVLYNEQFF,TGTGCCAGCAGCTCCGAGCCGGGAGTTTTGTACAATGAGCAGTTCTTC
14,TRBD2,TRBV12-3/TRBV12-4,-,TRBJ2-2,CASSRDYNTGELFF,TGTGCCAGCAGTCGGGACTACAACACCGGGGAGCTGTTTTTT
15,-,TRBV10-1,-,TRBJ1-1,CASSKGGRENTEAFF,TGCGCCAGCAGCAAGGGCGGCAGGGAGAACACTGAAGCTTTCTTT
11,-,TRBV29-1,-,TRBJ2-7,CSVEFRDEQYF,TGCAGCGTTGAGTTCAGGGACGAGCAGTACTTC
14,-,TRBV5-6,-,TRBJ2-1,CASSLGQGLDEQFF,TGTGCCAGCAGCTTGGGGCAGGGACTCGATGAGCAGTTCTTC
18,-,TRBV12-5,-,TRBJ2-3,CASGSLQLWTNITDTQYF,TGTGCTAGTGGTAGCTTACAACTCTGGACAAATATCACAGATACGCAGTATTTT
14,-,TRBV5-1,once,TRBJ2-3,CASSLEGSTDTQYF,TGCGCCAGCAGTCTGGAGGGTAGCACAGATACGCAGTATTTT
13,-,TRBV29-1,few,TRBJ2-5,CSAVPGGLETQYF,TGCAGCGCGGTTCCCGGGGGCCTAGAGACCCAGTACTTC
13,TRBD2,TRBV2,-,TRBJ2-5,CASVSGGEETQYF,TGTGCCAGCGTTAGCGGGGGCGAAGAGACCCAGTACTTC
14,TRBD2,TRBV12-3/TRBV12-4,-,TRBJ2-7,CASRGLAESYEQYF,TGTGCCAGCAGGGGACTAGCGGAGTCCTACGAGCAGTACTTC